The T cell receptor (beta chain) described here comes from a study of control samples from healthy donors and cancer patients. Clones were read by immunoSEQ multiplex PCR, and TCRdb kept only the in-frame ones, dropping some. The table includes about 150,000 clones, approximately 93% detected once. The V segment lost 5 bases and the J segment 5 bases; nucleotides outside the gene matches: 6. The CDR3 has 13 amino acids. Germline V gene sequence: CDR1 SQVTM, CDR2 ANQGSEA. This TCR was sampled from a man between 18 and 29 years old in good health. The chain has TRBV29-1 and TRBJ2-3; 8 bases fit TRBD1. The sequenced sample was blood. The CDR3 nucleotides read TGCAGCGTTCGGACAGGGACAGGAGATACGCAGTATTTT. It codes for CSVRTGTGDTQYF.